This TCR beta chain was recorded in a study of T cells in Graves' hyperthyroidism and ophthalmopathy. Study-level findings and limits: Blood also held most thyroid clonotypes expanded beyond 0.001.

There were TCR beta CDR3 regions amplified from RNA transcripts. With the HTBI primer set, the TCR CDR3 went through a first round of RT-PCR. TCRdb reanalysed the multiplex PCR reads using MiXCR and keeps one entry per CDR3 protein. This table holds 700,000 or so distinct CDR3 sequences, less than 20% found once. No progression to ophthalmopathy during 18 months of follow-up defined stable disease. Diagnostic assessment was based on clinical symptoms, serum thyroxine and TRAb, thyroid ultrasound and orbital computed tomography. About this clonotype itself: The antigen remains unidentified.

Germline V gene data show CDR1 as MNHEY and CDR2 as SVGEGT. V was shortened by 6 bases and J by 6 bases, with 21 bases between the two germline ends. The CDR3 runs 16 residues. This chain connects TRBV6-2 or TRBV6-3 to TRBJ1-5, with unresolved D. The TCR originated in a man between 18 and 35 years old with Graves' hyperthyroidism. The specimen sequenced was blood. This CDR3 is CASSPRAGRFGQPQHF. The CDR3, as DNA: TGTGCCAGCAGCCCCCGGGCTGGGAGGTTCGGTCAGCCCCAGCATTTT.